This TCR beta chain was sequenced during a study of blood T cell repertoires in COVID-19. As for the study in general: Acute-phase and convalescent COVID-19 samples originated in the United States, Italy and Spain. T cells, B-cell-depleted T cells, or PBMCs supplied cDNA or gDNA.

The CDR3 length is 18 residues. The V gene's germline CDR1 is LNHDA and CDR2 SQIVND (reference sequence). With 2 bases removed from V and 2 bases from J, the gap between germline ends came to 21 bases. In the original analysis: Nucleated cell counts were estimated from reference gene primer amplification. Assay used: immunoSEQ multiplex PCR; TCRdb lists only in-frame clones, some missing. V and J calls and clone size are those listed in that table; D and trimming were worked out from the DNA. The profile shows approximately 530,000 clones, roughly nine tenths of them singletons. Sequenced: peripheral blood. The V call is TRBV19, the J call TRBJ1-2; possibly TRBD1 for D (5 bases). This sequence originates from a woman between 45 and 60 years old with COVID-19, enrolled during active disease. CDR3 in DNA: TGTGCCAGTAGTATAATGGGGCCCGATGCTACCGCCAACTATGGCTACACCTTC. It yields the protein CASSIMGPDATANYGYTF.